This T cell receptor beta chain was retrieved from a study of OX40 agonist ivuxolimab in advanced cancers. Study in general: Patients received ivuxolimab, an agonistic anti-OX40 (CD134) antibody. Each patient was given ivuxolimab into a vein every 2 weeks, at 0.01 to 10 mg/kg. Study-level points and caveats: In general, CD8+ T cells held more expanded clones than CD4+ did, on average. Researchers did not establish what antigens the expanded peripheral T cells target.

With regard to this clone: What it binds is unknown.

Only in-frame clones appear in the TCRdb table, and some are missing; sequencing was by immunoSEQ multiplex PCR. The sample has 35,000 to 45,000 clones, 87% seen once. V lost 0 bases to trimming and J lost 0 bases, with 6 bases between them. CDR1 is SGHDT and CDR2 is YYEEEE in the germline V gene. The CDR3 consists of 14 residues. Sequences were derived from CD4+ or CD8+ T cells sorted from blood, sampled in a trial of the OX40 agonist ivuxolimab. The chain links TRBV5-6 to TRBJ1-2, with no clear D. This receptor was taken from an adult with an advanced solid tumor such as melanoma, head and neck, liver or kidney cancer. CDR3 sequence reads: CASSLAGANYGYTF. CDR3 DNA sequence: TGTGCCAGCAGCTTGGCCGGGGCTAACTATGGCTACACCTTC.